The 20 T cell receptor beta chains given below trace back to one sample, sequenced in a study of shared clonotypes between healthy human individuals. Profiled with immunoSEQ multiplex PCR; TCRdb holds only in-frame clones, not every one. Of around 200,000 clones in the sample, roughly 93% were seen once. Sequenced input: naive CD4+ T cells sorted from blood. Regarding subset: CD45RA+ positively selected. The receptor source for this set is a woman aged 25 to 39 in good health.

The chain carries TRBV7-9 and TRBJ2-2, with 8 positions matching TRBD2. With 7 bases clipped from V and 1 base from J, the junction kept 5 bases outside the gene matches. The CDR3 covers 15 residues. Germline V lookup: CDR1 SEHNR, CDR2 FQNEAQ (reference sequence). CDR3 sequence: CASTKGLVNTGELFF. The CDR3 DNA sequence: TGTGCCAGCACCAAGGGACTAGTGAACACCGGGGAGCTGTTTTTT.

The V gene is TRBV23-1, the J gene TRBJ1-5, with no clear D. TRBV23-1 is an ORF; its function is uncertain. This CDR3 region has 17 residues. V lost 3 bases and J 0 bases, leaving 15 bases between the germline ends. For the CDR3, the DNA is TGCGCCAGCAGTCATGAAGGAGGGATTTTTAGCAATCAGCCCCAGCATTTT. This codes for CASSHEGGIFSNQPQHF.

The chain carries TRBV28 and TRBJ2-7, with D possibly matching TRBD1 (6 bases). Trimming stripped 5 bases from V and 0 bases from J, with 11 bases between. The germline gives CDR1 MDHEN, CDR2 SYDVKM. The length of the CDR3 is 14 residues. The CDR3 region has the DNA TGTGCCAGCAGTCACCCGGACAGCTCCTACGAGCAGTACTTC. Translated: CASSHPDSSYEQYF. Variable domain in full (rest from reference TRBV28 and TRBJ2-7): DVKVTQSSRYLVKRTGEKVFLECVQDMDHENMFWYRQDPGLGLRLIYFSYDVKMKEKGDIPEGYSVSREKKERFSLILESASTNQTSMYLCASSHPDSSYEQYFGPGTRLTVT.

This CDR3 reads CASSEPTGSPEAFF. DNA of the CDR3: TGTGCCAGCAGTGAACCAACAGGGTCCCCTGAAGCTTTCTTT. V usage is TRBV25-1 and J usage is TRBJ1-1; D perhaps matches TRBD1 (6 bases). Per the germline V gene, CDR1 is MGHDK and CDR2 is SYGVNS. This CDR3 spans 14 amino acids. V was shortened by 2 bases and J by 6 bases, with 13 bases between the two germline ends.

The chain carries TRBV4-2 and TRBJ2-7; perhaps D is TRBD1 or TRBD2 (5 bases each). The V end was cut by 5 bases, the J end by 3 bases, with 20 bases between. This CDR3 comprises 16 residues. Per germline, CDR1 LGHNA and CDR2 YNFKEQ. CDR3 sequence (DNA): TGTGCCAGCAGCTCTGGGTCGGAGGTAGGGGACTACGAGCAGTACTTC. This codes for CASSSGSEVGDYEQYF.

V is TRBV5-1 and J is TRBJ2-7; D is ambiguous. Germline lookup yields CDR1 SGHRS and CDR2 YFSETQ. CDR3 size: 14 residues. V lost 0 bases to trimming and J lost 4 bases, with 11 bases between them. The CDR3 coding sequence is TGCGCCAGCAGCTTGGCCGAGACAAATTACGAGCAGTACTTC. This sequence encodes CASSLAETNYEQYF.

This clone came up once. V and J are TRBV5-1 and TRBJ1-1; D ambiguous. This CDR3 spans 14 amino acids. Germline V gives CDR1 SGHRS, CDR2 YFSETQ. V dropped 5 bases and J dropped 4 bases, with 15 bases sitting between them. CDR3 sequence reads: CASSLGVGGTEAFF. For the CDR3, the DNA is TGCGCCAGCAGTCTCGGGGTGGGAGGCACTGAAGCTTTCTTT.

The V gene is TRBV27, the J gene TRBJ2-7; 9 bases agree with TRBD1. V gave up 4 bases and J gave up 6 bases; unmatched junction bases: 13. Germline V lookup: CDR1 MNHEY, CDR2 SMNVEV (reference sequence). The CDR3 contains 16 residues. The CDR3 reads CASSSRLQGAPFEQYF. In DNA, the CDR3 is TGTGCCAGCAGTTCCCGCTTACAGGGGGCGCCTTTCGAGCAGTACTTC.

The chain recombines TRBV28 with TRBJ2-7, with D tentatively TRBD2 (6 bases). CDR1 and CDR2 from the germline V gene are MDHEN and SYDVKM. Deletions cut 3 bases from V and 3 bases from J, with 15 bases between. The CDR3 length is 15 residues. The CDR3 loop is CASSFYPGSIYEQYF. In DNA, the CDR3 is TGTGCCAGCAGTTTTTATCCCGGGAGCATCTACGAGCAGTACTTC.

The V gene is TRBV2, the J gene TRBJ2-6; 7 bases are shared with TRBD2. The CDR3 extends over 18 amino acids. V dropped 7 bases and J dropped 0; count of bases not matched to a gene: 12. In germline, CDR1 is SNHLY, CDR2 FYNNEI. In DNA, the CDR3 is TGTGCCAGCATCTTTCTGGCGGGAGTCCTCTCTGGGGCCAACGTCCTGACTTTC. Its protein is CASIFLAGVLSGANVLTF.

There are a few counts of this clone. V usage is TRBV27 and J usage is TRBJ1-1; perhaps TRBD1 as D (6 bases). Per the germline V gene, CDR1 is MNHEY and CDR2 is SMNVEV (reference sequence). The CDR3 totals 14 residues. Trimming removed 0 bases at V and 3 bases at J, with 8 bases between. For the CDR3, the DNA is TGTGCCAGCAGTTTATCTCCAGGGGACACTGAAGCTTTCTTT. Protein: CASSLSPGDTEAFF.

The rearrangement joins TRBV19 to TRBJ1-5; tentatively, D is TRBD1 (6 bases). The CDR3 consists of 15 residues. The V gene's germline CDR1 is LNHDA and CDR2 SQIVND (reference sequence). V was trimmed by 1 base and J by 7 bases, leaving 14 bases between them. CDR3: CASSIVWGAGQPQHF. Here the CDR3 DNA reads TGTGCCAGTAGTATAGTTTGGGGGGCAGGGCAGCCCCAGCATTTT. The variable domain in full, with the rest retrieved from reference TRBV19 and TRBJ1-5, is DGGITQSPKYLFRKEGQNVTLSCEQNLNHDAMYWYRQDPGQGLRLIYYSQIVNDFQKGDIAEGYSVSREKKESFPLTVTSAQKNPTAFYLCASSIVWGAGQPQHFGDGTRLSIL.

V gene TRBV18 combines with J gene TRBJ1-2, with D uncertain. V shed 6 bases and J shed 0 bases, with 20 bases lying between them. This CDR3 has 17 amino acids. Per the germline V gene, CDR1 is KGHSH and CDR2 is LQKENI. In DNA, the CDR3 is TGTGCCAGCTCCTCGGATCCCGACCTGCAGCCTAACTATGGCTACACCTTC. As protein: CASSSDPDLQPNYGYTF.

CDR3 region: CASSFLDRGAFF. The CDR3 DNA reads TGTGCCAGCAGCTTTTTGGACAGGGGAGCTTTCTTT. The chain uses TRBV11-2 and TRBJ1-1; 9 positions match TRBD1. The V gene end was trimmed by 3 bases and the J gene end by 10 bases; junction bases not matched to a gene: 3. This CDR3 has 12 residues. CDR1 SGHAT and CDR2 FQNNGV come from the germline V gene. Full variable domain (missing parts from reference TRBV11-2 and TRBJ1-1): EAGVAQSPRYKIIEKRQSVAFWCNPISGHATLYWYQQILGQGPKLLIQFQNNGVVDDSQLPKDRFSAERLKGVDSTLKIQPAKLEDSAVYLCASSFLDRGAFFGQGTRLTVV.

This chain uses TRBV6-1 with TRBJ2-7; a weak D match, TRBD1 (5 bases). The V gene lost 6 bases and the J gene lost 7 bases, with 13 bases spanning the gap. The CDR3 consists of 12 residues. From germline, CDR1 is MNHNS and CDR2 SASEGT. The CDR3 sequence: CASREQGGEQYF. For the CDR3, the DNA is TGTGCCAGCAGGGAGCAGGGTGGGGAGCAGTACTTC.

The rearrangement uses TRBV19 and TRBJ2-6; 8 nucleotides agree with TRBD1. CDR1 is LNHDA and CDR2 is SQIVND in the germline V gene (reference sequence). Unmatched junction bases numbered 5, after V lost 4 bases and J lost 0 bases. The CDR3 is made up of 17 amino acids. The CDR3 here is CASSKRTGFSGANVLTF. CDR3 DNA: TGTGCCAGTAGTAAACGGACAGGGTTCTCTGGGGCCAACGTCCTGACTTTC.

V usage is TRBV29-1 and J usage is TRBJ2-2; D possibly matches TRBD1 or TRBD2 (5 bases each). Germline V lookup: CDR1 SQVTM, CDR2 ANQGSEA. This CDR3 spans 14 amino acids. V lost 7 bases, J lost 1 base, and 13 bases lay in between. CDR3 nucleotide sequence: TGCAGCGCTGGGACCCGTTTGAACACCGGGGAGCTGTTTTTT. It specifies CSAGTRLNTGELFF.

The chain carries TRBV4-1 and TRBJ1-2; D may be TRBD1 (6 bases). V lost 0 bases and J 2 bases, leaving 13 bases between the germline ends. Germline V gene sequence: CDR1 MGHRA, CDR2 YSYEKL. The length of the CDR3 is 16 residues. The CDR3 is CASSQDGTKNNYGYTF. CDR3 sequence (DNA): TGCGCCAGCAGCCAAGACGGGACAAAGAACAACTATGGCTACACCTTC.

In nucleotides, the CDR3 is TGTGCCAGCTCACCACGACAGATGAGCTCTGGGGCCAACGTCCTGACTTTC. Protein sequence: CASSPRQMSSGANVLTF. J is TRBJ2-6 and V is TRBV18; the D gene is possibly TRBD1 (5 bases). The CDR3 loop spans 17 amino acids. Trimming cost V 1 base and J 0 bases, with 10 bases left between them. Germline CDR1 and CDR2: KGHSH and LQKENI.

This clone occurred a few times. The J gene is TRBJ2-7, the V gene TRBV11-2, with a tentative D call TRBD2 (5 bases). V lost 1 base to trimming and J lost 5 bases, with 12 bases between them. CDR1 and CDR2 from the germline V gene are SGHAT and FQNNGV. CDR3 length equals 14 residues. The chain's CDR3 is CASSLVPTIDEQYF. CDR3 DNA sequence: TGTGCCAGCAGCTTAGTACCGACTATCGACGAGCAGTACTTC.